Sequencing of this T cell receptor beta chain was carried out in a study of vaccination effects on CD4 cells after COVID-19. Within the ViraFEST assay, antigen-specific CD4+ T cells underwent expansion with viral peptide pools prior to sequencing. Cells that had been cultured for 10 days were the source of isolated CD4+ T cells. None of the vaccinated had previously contracted SARS-CoV-2, and their nucleocapsid antibodies tested negative. Half the medium was swapped for IL-2 medium on days 3 and 7. Assay: immunoSEQ multiplex PCR; the TCRdb copy retains only in-frame clones and omits some. Altogether 50,000 to 75,000 clones are present, roughly 81% being singletons, with the ten largest covering about 2.4%. The CDR3 covers 17 residues. On this clone: Its matching antigen is unknown.

The origin of this receptor is a human donor who received a COVID-19 vaccine. This rearrangement joins TRBV21-1 to TRBJ2-5; TRBD2, the D gene given by the table, was not confirmed from the DNA. TRBV21-1 is a pseudogene segment. The sequencing used CD4+ T cells from PBMCs cultured with HCoV-229E spike peptides, collected before COVID-19 vaccination. The CDR3, as DNA: TGTGCCAGCAGCAAAAGGGGGCTAGCGGGGGGCCGGGAGACCCAGTACTTC. This encodes CASSKRGLAGGRETQYF.